This T cell receptor beta chain was profiled in a study of CD8+CD57+ T cells in acquired aplastic anemia. About the research overall: When averaged, DNA from sorted CD4+ and CD8+ cells came to approximately 3.2 ug. General study results and limits: The study found no significant CD8+ Simpson's diversity difference between patients and controls.

Profiling of TCR beta VDJ combinations and CDR3 sequences used genomic DNA as template. Each CDR3 protein is one row after TCRdb ran MiXCR on the reads. The data hold 250,000 to 350,000 distinct CDR3 sequences, with roughly 50% observed a single time. The CDR3 is 14 residues long. Trimming left V 2 bases short and J 5 bases short, with 11 bases between. Germline CDR1 reads SGHDT; CDR2 reads YYEEEE. This clonotype was recorded at least ten times. Antigen specificity is unknown. The material sequenced was sorted CD4+, CD8+, or CD8+CD57+ T cells (not recorded which) from PBMCs. V is TRBV5-6 and J is TRBJ1-5; no definite D call. The receptor comes from a human donor with severe aplastic anemia or a healthy control (not recorded which). In nucleotides, the CDR3 is TGTGCCAGCAGCTTTGTGGGTGCGTATCAGCCCCAGCATTTT. Protein: CASSFVGAYQPQHF. The full variable domain, in which reference TRBV5-6 and TRBJ1-5 provide the parts outside the CDR3, is DAGVTQSPTHLIKTRGQQVTLRCSPKSGHDTVSWYQQALGQGPQFIFQYYEEEERQRGNFPDRFSGHQFPNYSSELNVNALLLGDSALYLCASSFVGAYQPQHFGDGTRLSIL.